Listed below are T cell receptor beta chains from one sample, sequenced in a study of blood T cell repertoires in COVID-19. Produced via immunoSEQ multiplex PCR; TCRdb's table is partial and in-frame only. The table records around 260,000 clones, 80% to 90% of them present only once. Sequencing was carried out using peripheral blood. The source is a man in his sixties with acute or convalescent COVID-19. Both conserved end residues are part of each CDR3. A D gene is named only where the DNA matches it firmly.

TGCGCCAGCAGTGTAGGGGCTCTAAGCTCCTACAATGAGCAGTTCTTC,CASSVGALSSYNEQFF,TRBV10-1,TRBJ2-1,16,.
TGTGCCAGCAGTTACCCCCATCCAGGGACTGAAGCTTTCTTT,CASSYPHPGTEAFF,TRBV28,TRBJ1-1,14,.
TGTGCCAGCTCACCACCAAAGGGACAGGGGGGCTACGAGCAGTACTTC,CASSPPKGQGGYEQYF,TRBV18,TRBJ2-7,16,TRBD1
TGTGCCAGCACCTACGAGAGATATTACGGGTCTACTAGCACAGATACGCAGTATTTT,CASTYERYYGSTSTDTQYF,TRBV6-6,TRBJ2-3,19,.
TGTGCCAGCAGTGGGGAAGGGGGCCAGCCCCAGCATTTT,CASSGEGGQPQHF,TRBV6-4,TRBJ1-5,13,TRBD1
TGCGCCAGCAGCTTGCCATCGACAGGGGCAAACACTGAAGCTTTCTTT,CASSLPSTGANTEAFF,TRBV5-1,TRBJ1-1,16,TRBD1
TGTGCCAGCAGCTTAGAACAGTCGGGATCCTACGAGCAGTACTTC,CASSLEQSGSYEQYF,TRBV7-2,TRBJ2-7,15,.
TGTGCCATGGGGGTCGGGAGAAGACTATCTCCCTCCTACAATGAGCAGTTCTTC,CAMGVGRRLSPSYNEQFF,TRBV30,TRBJ2-1,18,.
TGTGCCAGCAGCCAAGATAACAGGGCGGCCTACGAGCAGTACTTC,CASSQDNRAAYEQYF,TRBV4-2,TRBJ2-7,15,.
TGTGCCAGCAGTTACTCCGGGACAGGGGCCTACAATGAGCAGTTCTTC,CASSYSGTGAYNEQFF,TRBV6-2/TRBV6-3,TRBJ2-1,16,TRBD1
TGTGCCAGCTCACCGAGGACAGGGGGAGACACTGAAGCTTTCTTT,CASSPRTGGDTEAFF,TRBV18,TRBJ1-1,15,TRBD1
TGTGCCAGTAGTAGGGGAGAATATAGCAATCAGCCCCAGCATTTT,CASSRGEYSNQPQHF,TRBV19,TRBJ1-5,15,.